The next 24 T cell receptor beta chains were all read from a single sample in a study of control samples from healthy donors and cancer patients. Produced via immunoSEQ multiplex PCR; TCRdb's table is partial and in-frame only. Found here are some 150,000 clones, approximately 94% of them singletons; the top ten hold about an eighth. Material: blood. These receptors all stem from a man aged 35 to 55 in good health.

The chain employs TRBV7-9 and TRBJ1-5; D gene uncertain. The germline V gene encodes CDR1 SEHNR and CDR2 FQNEAQ (reference sequence). The CDR3 sequence is 12 residues long. Trimming stripped 5 bases from V and 6 bases from J, with 8 bases between. The CDR3: CASSAGPQPQHF. CDR3 DNA: TGTGCCAGCAGCGCCGGGCCTCAGCCCCAGCATTTT.

The chain carries TRBV6-5 and TRBJ1-3; D is possibly TRBD1 (6 bases). CDR1 and CDR2 (germline): MNHEY, SVGAGI. Trimming removed 5 bases from V and 1 base from J, with 9 bases in between. The CDR3 contains 14 residues. The CDR3 here is CASSNTGSGNTIYF. CDR3 in DNA: TGTGCCAGCAGTAACACAGGGTCTGGAAACACCATATATTTT.

The chain combines TRBV28 with TRBJ2-1, with TRBD2 identical over 8 bases. Germline V gene lookup returns CDR1 MDHEN and CDR2 SYDVKM. The junction had 5 bases not matched to a gene; V was cut back by 1 base and J by 6 bases. The CDR3 has 15 amino acids. As DNA, the CDR3 is TGTGCCAGCAGTTTATCGGGACTAGTCTCCAATGAGCAGTTCTTC. Translation gives CASSLSGLVSNEQFF.

The CDR3 bases are TGCGCCAGCAGCGACGGCGGGAGCGGCTCGGATACGCAGTATTTT. It encodes CASSDGGSGSDTQYF. This chain links TRBV5-1 with TRBJ2-3; 7 nucleotides align to TRBD2. The CDR3 consists of 15 residues. Germline V lookup: CDR1 SGHRS, CDR2 YFSETQ. With 4 bases clipped from V and 6 bases from J, the junction kept 11 bases outside the gene matches.

The CDR3 protein is CATSTRGGAKFKETQYF. The CDR3 coding sequence is TGTGCCACCAGCACCCGGGGGGGGGCCAAATTCAAAGAGACCCAGTACTTC. The chain joins TRBV15 to TRBJ2-5, with 8 bases that match TRBD2. The CDR3 contains 17 residues. J was trimmed by 3 bases and V by 4 bases; bases with no gene match: 13. Germline-derived CDR1 and CDR2 are LNHNV and YYDKDF (reference sequence).

The chain is built from TRBV11-2 and TRBJ2-1; a possible D gene is TRBD2 (6 bases). The germline CDR1 and CDR2 sequences are SGHAT and FQNNGV. CDR3 length equals 13 residues. The V and J ends lost 3 bases and 8 bases respectively, with 11 bases between them. This CDR3 is CASSLGGGDEQFF. The CDR3 DNA follows: TGTGCCAGCAGCTTGGGGGGAGGAGATGAGCAGTTCTTC.

J is TRBJ1-2 and V is TRBV29-1; 7 positions match TRBD1. CDR1 SQVTM and CDR2 ANQGSEA come from the germline V gene. This CDR3 spans 11 amino acids. With V trimmed by 7 bases and J by 3 bases, 2 bases remained unmatched. The CDR3 loop is CSAGTDYGYTF. CDR3 bases: TGCAGCGCCGGGACAGACTATGGCTACACCTTC.

This sequence joins TRBV14 and TRBJ2-3; D gene ambiguous. Germline V gene data show CDR1 as SGHDN and CDR2 as FVKESK. The length of the CDR3 is 14 residues. Trimming stripped 2 bases from V and 3 bases from J, with 9 bases between. This CDR3 is CASSQYIGTDTQYF. As DNA, the CDR3 is TGTGCCAGCAGCCAATATATAGGAACAGATACGCAGTATTTT.

About this clone: One end of the junction varies from germline; a read error may be responsible. Other DNA variants within this sample encode the same CDR3. The V gene is TRBV13, the J gene TRBJ1-5; 9 nucleotides match TRBD1. The CDR3 spans 14 residues. CDR1 is PRHDT, CDR2 FYEKMQ, per germline (reference sequence). In DNA, the CDR3 is TGTGCCAGCAGCGTTACAGGGGGCCAACAGCCTCAGCATTTT. This gives the protein CASSVTGGQQPQHF.

This clone came up once. V and J are TRBV7-2 and TRBJ2-7; unclear D gene. Germline V lookup: CDR1 SGHTA, CDR2 FQGNSA. This CDR3 has 15 residues. V was shortened by 5 bases and J by 3 bases, with 17 bases between the two germline ends. The CDR3 loop is CASSLPDHSLYEQYF. CDR3 nucleotide sequence: TGTGCCAGCAGCCTCCCGGACCATTCCCTCTACGAGCAGTACTTC.

V usage is TRBV10-3 and J usage is TRBJ2-1, with 8 positions matching TRBD2. CDR1 ENHRY and CDR2 SYGVKD come from the germline V gene. The CDR3 has 16 residues. J lost 9 bases, V lost 3 bases, and 13 bases had no gene match. The CDR3: CAISDRAGVQGSEQFF. CDR3 coding DNA: TGTGCCATCAGTGACCGAGCGGGGGTTCAAGGGAGTGAGCAGTTCTTC.

The rearrangement joins TRBV4-1 to TRBJ2-3; 12 bases map to TRBD1. The V and J ends lost 4 bases and 4 bases, in that order; junction bases with no gene match: 9. The length of the CDR3 is 17 residues. Germline CDR1 is MGHRA and CDR2 is YSYEKL. CDR3: CASSRSLGQGAADTQYF. CDR3 DNA sequence: TGCGCCAGCAGCCGAAGCCTGGGACAGGGGGCCGCAGATACGCAGTATTTT.

This clone was counted once. This chain links TRBV4-1 with TRBJ2-1; D call uncertain. This CDR3 comprises 15 residues. With 1 base removed from V and 4 bases from J, the gap between germline ends came to 11 bases. Germline V gene lookup returns CDR1 MGHRA and CDR2 YSYEKL. CDR3 sequence (DNA): TGCGCCAGCAGCCAAGGGTATGGCCCGTACAATGAGCAGTTCTTC. Its protein product is CASSQGYGPYNEQFF.

The chain carries TRBV5-6 and TRBJ2-7, with 10 nucleotides matching TRBD1. The V gene end was trimmed by 2 bases and the J gene end by 6 bases; junction bases not matched to a gene: 5. CDR3 length: 14 residues. Germline CDR1 SGHDT, CDR2 YYEEEE. CDR3 residues: CASSFDRGPVEQYF. CDR3 sequence (DNA): TGTGCCAGCAGCTTTGACAGGGGGCCGGTCGAGCAGTACTTC.

The chain carries TRBV7-9 and TRBJ1-1; D is ambiguous. This CDR3 region has 16 residues. V was clipped by 2 bases and J by 4 bases, with 17 bases between them. Germline V gene lookup returns CDR1 SEHNR and CDR2 FQNEAQ (reference sequence). The CDR3 loop reads CASSLSPPPSGTEAFF. CDR3 nucleotides: TGTGCCAGCAGCTTATCCCCCCCGCCATCGGGCACTGAAGCTTTCTTT.

V is TRBV6-5 and J is TRBJ1-1; D call uncertain. Germline V gene lookup returns CDR1 MNHEY and CDR2 SVGAGI. V lost 8 bases and J lost 2, with 12 bases in between. The CDR3 runs 13 residues. In DNA, the CDR3 is TGTGCCAGCCGGCAAGTCCCCAACACTGAAGCTTTCTTT. It codes for CASRQVPNTEAFF.

The chain uses TRBV4-3 and TRBJ2-1; D unresolved. The CDR3 loop spans 15 amino acids. Germline V gives CDR1 LGHNA, CDR2 YSLEER. The V end lost 0 bases, the J end lost 5 bases, and 11 bases lay between the germline ends. For the CDR3, the DNA is TGCGCCAGCAGCCAAGAGCGTAGAGGTAACAATGAGCAGTTCTTC. Protein sequence: CASSQERRGNNEQFF.

In its sample, this clone was seen once. The V gene is TRBV9, the J gene TRBJ1-2; 7 bases are shared with TRBD1. V gave up 5 bases and J gave up 3 bases; unmatched junction bases: 4. The CDR3 consists of 13 residues. Germline V gene lookup returns CDR1 SGDLS and CDR2 YYNGEE. Here the CDR3 DNA reads TGTGCCAGCAGACCCGGACAGGACTATGGCTACACCTTC. Translated, it gives CASRPGQDYGYTF.

The genes are TRBV6-5 and TRBJ2-3; weak D call: TRBD2 (6 bases). Germline V gene lookup returns CDR1 MNHEY and CDR2 SVGAGI. The CDR3 contains 12 residues. The ends were cut back, 10 bases at V and 6 bases at J, with 14 bases in the middle. The CDR3 nucleotides read TGTGCCACAACTAGCCCCCGGGATACGCAGTATTTT. This encodes CATTSPRDTQYF.

This clone was observed once. The J gene is TRBJ1-2, the V gene TRBV4-2; D gene unclear. V gave up 3 bases and J gave up 7 bases, with 15 bases separating them. The germline V gene has CDR1 LGHNA and CDR2 YNFKEQ. The CDR3 is 14 amino acids. This chain's CDR3 is CASSQVGREVGYTF. DNA for the CDR3: TGTGCCAGCAGCCAGGTCGGTAGGGAGGTTGGCTACACCTTC.

This chain joins TRBV24-1 and TRBJ1-1; the D gene is possibly TRBD1 (5 bases). The CDR3 is 14 residues long. V lost 2 bases to trimming and J lost 5 bases, with 11 bases between them. Germline CDR1 reads KGHDR; CDR2 reads SFDVKD. CDR3 residues: CATSDSRGSTEAFF. In DNA, the CDR3 is TGTGCCACCAGTGATTCGAGGGGATCTACTGAAGCTTTCTTT.

The chain uses TRBV9 and TRBJ2-2; 10 nucleotides line up with TRBD2. The CDR3 length is 15 residues. Trimming at V came to 4 bases and at J to 4 bases, leaving 4 bases not matched to a gene. CDR1 and CDR2 (germline): SGDLS, YYNGEE. DNA of the CDR3: TGTGCCAGCAGCCCCCGGACTAGCGGCACCGGGGAGCTGTTTTTT. Encoded protein: CASSPRTSGTGELFF.

This chain links TRBV5-1 with TRBJ1-1, with TRBD1 matching over 8 bases. J gave up 3 bases and V 4 bases, and 5 bases lay outside the gene matches. CDR1 SGHRS and CDR2 YFSETQ come from the germline V gene. The CDR3 sequence is 14 residues long. The CDR3 coding sequence is TGCGCCAGCAGCCCCAGGGGGCACGACACTGAAGCTTTCTTT. It specifies CASSPRGHDTEAFF. The full variable domain, in which reference TRBV5-1 and TRBJ1-1 provide the parts outside the CDR3, is KAGVTQTPRYLIKTRGQQVTLSCSPISGHRSVSWYQQTPGQGLQFLFEYFSETQRNKGNFPGRFSGRQFSNSRSEMNVSTLELGDSALYLCASSPRGHDTEAFFGQGTRLTVV.

The gene calls are TRBV28 and TRBJ1-5, with a tentative D call TRBD1 (5 bases). The CDR3 loop spans 14 amino acids. Germline CDR1 and CDR2: MDHEN and SYDVKM. Trimming removed 6 bases from V and 6 bases from J, with 15 bases in between. As DNA, the CDR3 is TGTGCCAGCAGAGGGACCCCCCAGGGTCAGCCCCAGCATTTT. The encoded protein is CASRGTPQGQPQHF.